The 10 T cell receptor beta chains reported below all come from one sample, sequenced in a study of shared clonotypes between healthy human individuals. Sequenced by immunoSEQ multiplex PCR; TCRdb stores in-frame clones only, minus some. The repertoire holds roughly 2 million clones, with roughly 95% as singletons. Naive CD8 cells lacked CD45RO, underwent positive selection for CCR7 and left out terminally differentiated effector memory CD45RA+ cells. The sequencing input was naive CD8+ T cells sorted from blood. These receptors came from a man in his late teens or twenties in good health.

The chain recombines TRBV12-5 with TRBJ1-2, with 8 nucleotides matching TRBD1. J was trimmed by 6 bases and V by 6 bases; bases with no gene match: 9. Germline lookup yields CDR1 LGHNT and CDR2 FRNRAP. The CDR3 contains 14 residues. CDR3 protein: CASGSTGAGDGYTF. DNA for the CDR3: TGTGCTAGTGGCTCGACAGGGGCTGGGGATGGCTACACCTTC.

The CDR3 sequence: CASSVDGDGSYGYTF. CDR3 DNA: TGTGCCAGCAGCGTAGATGGGGACGGTAGCTATGGCTACACCTTC. This chain links TRBV9 with TRBJ1-2, with TRBD1 as a possible D gene (5 bases). The CDR3 contains 15 residues. Per germline, CDR1 SGDLS and CDR2 YYNGEE. V lost 0 bases to trimming and J lost 4 bases, with 13 bases between them.

This chain joins TRBV10-3 and TRBJ2-7; 8 bases agree with TRBD1. Germline V lookup: CDR1 ENHRY, CDR2 SYGVKD. The CDR3 loop spans 15 amino acids. Trimming took 3 bases from V and 4 from J; bases not matched to a gene: 8. The DNA for the CDR3 is TGTGCCATCAGTGATGGGACAGGAGGTTGGTACGAGCAGTACTTC. Protein: CAISDGTGGWYEQYF.

About this clone: This same CDR3 is encoded by further DNA sequences in the sample. The V and J genes are TRBV19 and TRBJ2-2; D unresolved. Germline V gives CDR1 LNHDA, CDR2 SQIVND (reference sequence). This CDR3 is 14 amino acids long. V was clipped by 0 bases and J by 6 bases, with 8 bases between them. In DNA, the CDR3 is TGTGCCAGTAGTATAGATCTGGAGCCCGGGGAGCTGTTTTTT. It yields the protein CASSIDLEPGELFF.

The chain recombines TRBV29-1 with TRBJ2-2, with 10 bases matching TRBD1. This CDR3 region has 14 residues. V shed 2 bases and J 7 bases; nucleotides not matched to a gene: 4. Germline V gives CDR1 SQVTM, CDR2 ANQGSEA. The CDR3 DNA is TGCAGCGTTGAAAGACAGGGGGCAAGCGGGGAGCTGTTTTTT. Protein sequence: CSVERQGASGELFF.

Written as DNA, the CDR3 is TGTGCCAGCAGTTACAGGCTAGCGGACAATGAGCAGTTCTTC. Encoded protein: CASSYRLADNEQFF. The chain has TRBV6-5 and TRBJ2-1; 7 bases agree with TRBD2. The germline CDR1 and CDR2 sequences are MNHEY and SVGAGI. Losses at the gene ends were 2 bases for V and 5 bases for J; bases not matched to a gene: 3. CDR3 length equals 14 residues.

The chain is built from TRBV7-8 and TRBJ1-4; D is unresolved. There are 14 residues in the CDR3. Germline assignment: CDR1 SGHVS and CDR2 FQNEAQ. Trimming shortened V by 4 bases and J by 5 bases, and 11 bases separated the two germline ends. The CDR3 DNA is TGTGCCAGCAGCTCCCTCTCCTTGAATGAAAAACTGTTTTTT. It specifies CASSSLSLNEKLFF. The whole variable domain, remainder taken from reference TRBV7-8 and TRBJ1-4, is GAGVSQSPRYKVAKRGQDVALRCDPISGHVSLFWYQQALGQGPEFLTYFQNEAQLDKSGLPSDRFFAERPEGSVSTLKIQRTQQEDSAVYLCASSSLSLNEKLFFGSGTQLSVL.

About this clone: Other DNA sequences in this sample translate to the same CDR3. This chain connects TRBV30 to TRBJ2-7; weak D call: TRBD1 (6 bases). CDR1 and CDR2 from the germline V gene are GTSNPN and SVGIG (reference sequence). The V end was cut by 1 base, the J end by 6 bases, with 7 bases between. The CDR3 runs to 11 residues. For the CDR3, the DNA is TGTGCCTGGAGTGGGGGGCTCGAGCAGTACTTC. This gives the protein CAWSGGLEQYF.

This chain connects TRBV6-1 to TRBJ2-2, with D possibly TRBD2 on 5 matching bases. The V gene lost 4 bases and the J gene lost 3 bases, with 21 bases spanning the gap. The CDR3 runs to 18 residues. Germline assignment: CDR1 MNHNS and CDR2 SASEGT. This chain's CDR3 is CASSAILFGGGHTGELFF. CDR3 nucleotides: TGTGCCAGCAGTGCTATTCTCTTTGGAGGAGGCCACACCGGGGAGCTGTTTTTT.

The rearrangement links TRBV4-1 to TRBJ1-1; a weak D match, TRBD1 (5 bases). Germline CDR1 MGHRA, CDR2 YSYEKL. CDR3 length: 15 amino acids. Trimming shortened V by 8 bases and J by 7 bases, and 23 bases separated the two germline ends. CDR3 residues: CASRMGPEGPVEAFF. For the CDR3, the DNA is TGCGCCAGCCGTATGGGGCCGGAGGGTCCAGTTGAAGCTTTCTTT.